This T cell receptor (beta chain) was sequenced for a study of monozygotic twins with inflammatory bowel disease. TCRdb re-called the 5' RACE reads, yielding one record per CDR3 amino acid sequence without DNA. The record lists approximately 160,000 distinct CDR3 sequences, of which the ten most abundant hold 2.8%. What was sequenced was blood. The TCR was taken from a human donor with ulcerative colitis or Crohn's disease, or a healthy co-twin of an affected twin (not recorded which).

The CDR3 loop reads CASSPVTGELFF. The V gene is TRBV7-9, the J gene TRBJ2-2. The CDR3 length is 12 residues. Germline V lookup: CDR1 SEHNR, CDR2 FQNEAQ (reference sequence).